These 11 T cell receptor beta chains were sequenced from one sample in a study of OX40 agonist ivuxolimab in advanced cancers. The repertoire was sequenced with immunoSEQ multiplex PCR; TCRdb's copy has only in-frame clones and lacks some. There are over 75,000 clones in the sample; under 95% occur only once, and roughly 2.8% lies in the top ten. The sequencing here drew on CD4+ or CD8+ T cells sorted from blood, taken in a trial of the OX40 agonist ivuxolimab. These receptors all stem from an adult with an advanced solid tumor such as melanoma, head and neck, liver or kidney cancer.

This clone appeared once. The chain carries TRBV27 and TRBJ1-1; 11 bases fit TRBD1. The V segment lost 4 bases and the J segment 4 bases; nucleotides outside the gene matches: 2. CDR1 is MNHEY, CDR2 SMNVEV, per germline (reference sequence). CDR3 size: 14 residues. The CDR3 here is CASSWTGGATEAFF. In nucleotides, the CDR3 is TGTGCCAGCAGTTGGACAGGGGGCGCCACTGAAGCTTTCTTT.

The J gene is TRBJ1-5, the V gene TRBV27; tentative D call: TRBD1 (6 bases). Trimming took off 5 bases at V and 0 bases at J, with 11 bases between the two ends. The CDR3 has 15 residues. Germline lookup yields CDR1 MNHEY and CDR2 SMNVEV (reference sequence). For the CDR3, the DNA is TGTGCCAGCAGTGGGGGCCAATATAGCAATCAGCCCCAGCATTTT. Amino acids: CASSGGQYSNQPQHF.

The V call is TRBV30, the J call TRBJ2-2, with D possibly matching TRBD1 (6 bases). The CDR3 totals 16 residues. Between the trimmed V and J ends, which lost 0 bases and 4 bases, there was a span of 15 bases. In germline, CDR1 is GTSNPN, CDR2 SVGIG (reference sequence). CDR3 sequence reads: CAWSVFRQGITGELFF. DNA of the CDR3: TGTGCCTGGAGTGTGTTCCGCCAGGGGATCACCGGGGAGCTGTTTTTT.

This chain's CDR3 is CASSPTGIGTEAFF. In DNA, the CDR3 is TGTGCCAGCAGCCCGACAGGGATTGGCACTGAAGCTTTCTTT. This rearrangement joins TRBV6-5 to TRBJ1-1, with 7 bases lining up with TRBD1. This CDR3 spans 14 amino acids. The V and J ends lost 6 bases and 4 bases, in that order; junction bases with no gene match: 8. From germline, CDR1 is MNHEY and CDR2 SVGAGI.

The table lists this clone with a few counts. The chain carries TRBV13 and TRBJ2-7; D perhaps matches TRBD2 (5 bases). The V gene's germline CDR1 is PRHDT and CDR2 FYEKMQ (reference sequence). Trimming pared 3 bases from V and 4 bases from J, leaving 7 bases between. The CDR3 has 12 residues. The DNA for the CDR3 is TGTGCCAGCAGCTTGGGAGTTTACGAGCAGTACTTC. It codes for CASSLGVYEQYF.

This chain joins TRBV4-3 and TRBJ2-4, with TRBD2 matching 7 bases. The ends lost 0 bases at V and 3 bases at J; junction bases unmatched: 8. This CDR3 spans 17 amino acids. CDR1 and CDR2 from the germline V gene are LGHNA and YSLEER. This chain's CDR3 is CASSQDQRQRGKNIQYF. In nucleotides, the CDR3 is TGCGCCAGCAGCCAAGACCAACGGCAGCGGGGCAAAAACATTCAGTACTTC.

This sequence joins TRBV5-5 and TRBJ2-7; no firm D call. Trimming stripped 7 bases from V and 6 bases from J, with 11 bases between. Germline CDR1 reads SGHKS; CDR2 reads YYEKEE (reference sequence). The CDR3 has 11 amino acids. The CDR3 loop is CASSPSREQYF. The DNA for the CDR3 is TGTGCCAGCTCTCCCTCCCGCGAGCAGTACTTC.

The chain uses TRBV27 and TRBJ2-3; D is perhaps TRBD2 (5 bases). V was trimmed by 4 bases and J by 5 bases, leaving 16 bases between them. The germline V gene encodes CDR1 MNHEY and CDR2 SMNVEV (reference sequence). The CDR3 covers 15 residues. The chain's CDR3 is CASSSRDASRDTQYF. Here the CDR3 DNA reads TGTGCCAGCAGTTCCCGGGATGCTTCGAGAGATACGCAGTATTTT.

The chain joins TRBV10-3 to TRBJ2-7; 10 bases match TRBD1. CDR1 ENHRY and CDR2 SYGVKD come from the germline V gene. V lost 6 bases and J lost 4; bases outside the gene matches: 0. There are 12 residues in the CDR3. CDR3 nucleotides: TGTGCCATCAGGGGACAGGGGTACGAGCAGTACTTC. Its protein is CAIRGQGYEQYF.

The chain links TRBV27 to TRBJ1-1, with D perhaps TRBD1 (5 bases). There are 12 residues in the CDR3. V lost 6 bases to trimming and J lost 1 base, with 6 bases between them. Germline CDR1 is MNHEY and CDR2 is SMNVEV (reference sequence). Here the CDR3 reads CASRGGNTEAFF. In nucleotides, the CDR3 is TGTGCCAGCAGGGGGGGGAACACTGAAGCTTTCTTT.

This clone was observed once. The chain is built from TRBV11-2 and TRBJ1-1; D unclear. Germline CDR1 and CDR2: SGHAT and FQNNGV. The CDR3 runs 15 residues. V lost 3 bases and J lost 4, with 15 bases in between. The DNA for the CDR3 is TGTGCCAGCAGCTTCAATGGGCGGGCGGGCACTGAAGCTTTCTTT. Its protein is CASSFNGRAGTEAFF.